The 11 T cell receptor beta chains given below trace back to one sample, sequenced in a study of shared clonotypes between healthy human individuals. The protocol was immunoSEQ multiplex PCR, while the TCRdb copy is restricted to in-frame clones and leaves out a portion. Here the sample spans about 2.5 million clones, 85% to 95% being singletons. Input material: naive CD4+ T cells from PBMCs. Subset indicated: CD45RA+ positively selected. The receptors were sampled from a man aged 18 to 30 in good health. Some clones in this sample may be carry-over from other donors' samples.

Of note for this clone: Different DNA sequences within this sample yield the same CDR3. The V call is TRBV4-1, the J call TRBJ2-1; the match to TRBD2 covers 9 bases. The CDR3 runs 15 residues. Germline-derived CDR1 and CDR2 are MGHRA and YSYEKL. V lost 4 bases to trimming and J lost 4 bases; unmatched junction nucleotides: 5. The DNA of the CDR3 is TGCGCCAGCAGCCCTGGGCTAGCGGGATACAATGAGCAGTTCTTC. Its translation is CASSPGLAGYNEQFF.

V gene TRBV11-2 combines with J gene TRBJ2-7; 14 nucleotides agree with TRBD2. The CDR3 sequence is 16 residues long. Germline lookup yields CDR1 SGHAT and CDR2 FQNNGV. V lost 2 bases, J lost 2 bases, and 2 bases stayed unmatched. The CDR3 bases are TGTGCCAGCAGCTTAAGGGGACTAGCGGGAGCCTACGAGCAGTACTTC. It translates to CASSLRGLAGAYEQYF.

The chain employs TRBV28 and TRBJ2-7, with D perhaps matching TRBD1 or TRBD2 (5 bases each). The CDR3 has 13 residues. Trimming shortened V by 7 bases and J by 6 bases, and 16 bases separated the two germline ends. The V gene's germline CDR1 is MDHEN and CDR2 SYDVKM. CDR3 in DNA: TGTGCCAGCACATCGCAGGGACGTCCCGAGCAGTACTTC. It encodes CASTSQGRPEQYF. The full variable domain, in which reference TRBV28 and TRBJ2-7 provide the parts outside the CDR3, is DVKVTQSSRYLVKRTGEKVFLECVQDMDHENMFWYRQDPGLGLRLIYFSYDVKMKEKGDIPEGYSVSREKKERFSLILESASTNQTSMYLCASTSQGRPEQYFGPGTRLTVT.

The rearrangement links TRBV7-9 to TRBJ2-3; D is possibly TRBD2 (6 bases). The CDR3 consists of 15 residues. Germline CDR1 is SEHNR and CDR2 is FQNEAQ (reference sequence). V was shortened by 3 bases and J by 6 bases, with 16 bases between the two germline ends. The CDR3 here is CASSFSGVGGDTQYF. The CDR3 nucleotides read TGTGCCAGCAGCTTTAGCGGAGTCGGAGGTGATACGCAGTATTTT.

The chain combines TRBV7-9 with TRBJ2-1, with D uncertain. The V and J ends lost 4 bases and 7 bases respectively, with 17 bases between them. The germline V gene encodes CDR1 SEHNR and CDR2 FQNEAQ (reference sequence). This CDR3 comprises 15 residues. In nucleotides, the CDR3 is TGTGCCAGCAGCTCTCCGGGCGGCCTCTGGAATGAGCAGTTCTTC. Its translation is CASSSPGGLWNEQFF.

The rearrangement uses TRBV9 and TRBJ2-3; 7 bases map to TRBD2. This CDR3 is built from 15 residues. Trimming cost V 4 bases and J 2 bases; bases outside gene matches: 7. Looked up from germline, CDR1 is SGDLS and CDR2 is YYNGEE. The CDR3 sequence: CASSTGDYYTDTQYF. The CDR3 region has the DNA TGTGCCAGCAGCACTGGGGACTATTACACAGATACGCAGTATTTT.

The DNA of the CDR3 is TGTGCCAGCAGTTTGGACAGGGCCCTCAGCGAGCAGTACTTC. This translates into CASSLDRALSEQYF. This chain uses TRBV28 with TRBJ2-7, with 8 bases fitting TRBD1. CDR1 and CDR2 from the germline V gene are MDHEN and SYDVKM. The V segment lost 3 bases and the J segment 6 bases; nucleotides outside the gene matches: 7. The CDR3 length is 14 residues. Full variable domain (rest looked up from reference TRBV28 and TRBJ2-7): DVKVTQSSRYLVKRTGEKVFLECVQDMDHENMFWYRQDPGLGLRLIYFSYDVKMKEKGDIPEGYSVSREKKERFSLILESASTNQTSMYLCASSLDRALSEQYFGPGTRLTVT.

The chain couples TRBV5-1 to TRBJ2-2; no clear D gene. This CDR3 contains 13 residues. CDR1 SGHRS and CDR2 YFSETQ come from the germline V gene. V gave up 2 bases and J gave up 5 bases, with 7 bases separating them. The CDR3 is CASSFPSTGELFF. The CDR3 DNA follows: TGCGCCAGCAGCTTCCCTAGTACCGGGGAGCTGTTTTTT.

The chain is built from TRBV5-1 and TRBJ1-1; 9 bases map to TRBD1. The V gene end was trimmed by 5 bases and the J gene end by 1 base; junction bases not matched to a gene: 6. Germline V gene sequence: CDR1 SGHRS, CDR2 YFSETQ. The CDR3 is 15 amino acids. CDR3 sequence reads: CASRPGQGTNTEAFF. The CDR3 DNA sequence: TGCGCCAGCAGACCAGGACAGGGGACGAACACTGAAGCTTTCTTT.

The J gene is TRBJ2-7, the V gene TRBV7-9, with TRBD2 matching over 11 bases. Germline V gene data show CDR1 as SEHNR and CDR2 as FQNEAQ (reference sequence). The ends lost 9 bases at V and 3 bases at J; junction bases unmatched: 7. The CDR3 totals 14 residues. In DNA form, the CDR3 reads TGTGCCAGTAGAATAGCGGGAGGGGACTACGAGCAGTACTTC. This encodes CASRIAGGDYEQYF.

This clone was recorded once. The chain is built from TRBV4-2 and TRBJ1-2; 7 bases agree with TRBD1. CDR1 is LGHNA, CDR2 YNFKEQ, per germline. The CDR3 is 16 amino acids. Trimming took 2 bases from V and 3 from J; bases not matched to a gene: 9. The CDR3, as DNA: TGTGCCAGCAGCCAAAACGACAGGGCCAGTGACTATGGCTACACCTTC. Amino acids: CASSQNDRASDYGYTF.